The present entry profiles one TCR beta chain with its context. No antigen is known for it. In TCRdb, the reads were re-called with MiXCR into one record per CDR3 protein. The sample yields around 100,000 distinct CDR3 sequences, roughly 39% seen once. Trimming cost V 2 bases and J 2 bases, with 13 bases left between them. Germline assignment: CDR1 MNHEY and CDR2 SMNVEV (reference sequence). The CDR3 is made up of 15 amino acids. The sample originates from a study of T cell repertoires in cytomegalovirus infection. Study as a whole: Use of recently identified HLA-C-restricted and well-studied HLA-B-restricted CMV epitopes was part of the study. An indication of both CMV infection and matching HLA type came from public TCR beta signatures.

This TCR derives from a human donor in good health (CMV status not recorded). Some clones in this sample may be carry-over from other donors' samples. The starting material was CD8+ T cells from cultured PBMCs, obtained from culture after CMV antigen stimulation. The rearrangement links TRBV27 to TRBJ2-7; perhaps TRBD2 as D (7 bases). CDR3 coding DNA: TGTGCCAGCAGTTTACGAGGGGGGACTACCTACGAGCAGTACTTC. It translates to CASSLRGGTTYEQYF.